This is a list of T cell receptor beta chains from one sample in a study of blood T cell repertoires in COVID-19. Measured with immunoSEQ multiplex PCR; TCRdb has only the in-frame clones, and not every one. Among about 130,000 clones listed, around 81% were seen once. Specimen: peripheral blood. These receptors all stem from a man between 60 and 75 years old with acute or convalescent COVID-19. Each CDR3 is given with its conserved first and last residue. The order of the fields is clone size, J gene, D gene, V gene, CDR3 protein, CDR3 DNA. D genes are given only for firm matches. Size is stated for part of the rows, as once, few or many counts, or as a class when the clone is expanded.

clone size: -
J gene: TRBJ2-6
D gene: -
V gene: TRBV5-1
CDR3 protein: CASSPDMGISSGANVLTF
CDR3 DNA: TGCGCCAGCAGCCCGGACATGGGAATAAGCTCTGGGGCCAACGTCCTGACTTTC

clone size: -
J gene: TRBJ1-2
D gene: TRBD1
V gene: TRBV5-1
CDR3 protein: CASSLEGTGRLGYTF
CDR3 DNA: TGCGCCAGCAGCTTGGAGGGGACAGGGAGATTGGGTTACACCTTC

clone size: -
J gene: TRBJ2-7
D gene: -
V gene: TRBV5-1
CDR3 protein: CASSTYLGYEQYF
CDR3 DNA: TGCGCCAGCAGCACCTACCTAGGCTACGAGCAGTACTTC

clone size: -
J gene: TRBJ1-5
D gene: TRBD1
V gene: TRBV19
CDR3 protein: CASRHTDRGANQPQHF
CDR3 DNA: TGTGCCAGTAGGCATACCGACAGGGGGGCAAATCAGCCCCAGCATTTT

clone size: -
J gene: TRBJ2-3
D gene: TRBD2
V gene: TRBV10-3
CDR3 protein: CAISESAGGGGPDTQYF
CDR3 DNA: TGTGCCATCAGTGAGTCCGCGGGGGGAGGGGGTCCAGATACGCAGTATTTT

clone size: once
J gene: TRBJ1-4
D gene: TRBD1
V gene: TRBV3-1/TRBV3-2
CDR3 protein: CASSRKGQLNEKLFF
CDR3 DNA: TGTGCCAGCAGCCGAAAGGGACAGCTGAATGAAAAACTGTTTTTT

clone size: -
J gene: TRBJ2-7
D gene: -
V gene: TRBV18
CDR3 protein: CASSPGGGGYEQYF
CDR3 DNA: TGTGCCAGCTCACCAGGGGGAGGAGGTTACGAGCAGTACTTC

clone size: -
J gene: TRBJ2-1
D gene: TRBD2
V gene: TRBV19
CDR3 protein: CASSPRGWLAGSSYNEQFF
CDR3 DNA: TGTGCCAGTAGTCCCCGTGGGTGGCTAGCGGGAAGCTCCTACAATGAGCAGTTCTTC

clone size: -
J gene: TRBJ2-7
D gene: TRBD1
V gene: TRBV5-4
CDR3 protein: CASSWQDRGTAYEQYF
CDR3 DNA: TGTGCCAGCAGCTGGCAAGACAGGGGGACGGCCTACGAGCAGTACTTC

clone size: -
J gene: TRBJ1-2
D gene: -
V gene: TRBV30
CDR3 protein: CACPGRGMWYGYTF
CDR3 DNA: TGTGCCTGCCCCGGACGGGGGATGTGGTATGGCTACACCTTC

clone size: -
J gene: TRBJ1-1
D gene: -
V gene: TRBV2
CDR3 protein: CASSRGTNTEAFF
CDR3 DNA: TGTGCCAGCAGCCGGGGGACGAACACTGAAGCTTTCTTT

clone size: -
J gene: TRBJ1-1
D gene: TRBD1
V gene: TRBV28
CDR3 protein: CASRLNTGGNTEAFF
CDR3 DNA: TGTGCCAGCAGGCTTAATACAGGGGGCAACACTGAAGCTTTCTTT

clone size: -
J gene: TRBJ2-3
D gene: TRBD2
V gene: TRBV7-9
CDR3 protein: CANSGRWGDTQYF
CDR3 DNA: TGTGCCAACAGCGGGAGATGGGGAGATACGCAGTATTTT

clone size: once
J gene: TRBJ1-3
D gene: -
V gene: TRBV30
CDR3 protein: CASNLAGVGGNTIYF
CDR3 DNA: TGTGCCTCCAATTTGGCGGGGGTCGGAGGAAACACCATATATTTT

clone size: few
J gene: TRBJ1-1
D gene: -
V gene: TRBV7-6
CDR3 protein: CASSLVDRFNTEAFF
CDR3 DNA: TGTGCCAGCAGCTTAGTAGACAGATTCAACACTGAAGCTTTCTTT

clone size: -
J gene: TRBJ2-5
D gene: TRBD2
V gene: TRBV18
CDR3 protein: CASSPGRDKETQYF
CDR3 DNA: TGTGCCAGCTCACCTGGGAGGGATAAAGAGACCCAGTACTTC

clone size: -
J gene: TRBJ2-1
D gene: TRBD2
V gene: TRBV5-8
CDR3 protein: CASSLGTSSYNEQFF
CDR3 DNA: TGTGCCAGCAGCCTCGGGACTAGCAGCTACAATGAGCAGTTCTTC

clone size: -
J gene: TRBJ2-5
D gene: -
V gene: TRBV27
CDR3 protein: CASSKRTGETQYF
CDR3 DNA: TGTGCCAGCAGTAAACGGACGGGGGAGACCCAGTACTTC

clone size: -
J gene: TRBJ1-3
D gene: -
V gene: TRBV7-8
CDR3 protein: CASVGGQTLGNTIYF
CDR3 DNA: TGTGCCAGCGTAGGAGGACAGACCCTTGGAAACACCATATATTTT

clone size: -
J gene: TRBJ2-5
D gene: -
V gene: TRBV18
CDR3 protein: CASSLTGTWETQYF
CDR3 DNA: TGTGCCAGCTCACTTACCGGGACATGGGAGACCCAGTACTTC

clone size: -
J gene: TRBJ1-1
D gene: TRBD1
V gene: TRBV18
CDR3 protein: CASSAGQGTSTEAFF
CDR3 DNA: TGTGCCAGCTCAGCTGGACAGGGGACGAGCACTGAAGCTTTCTTT

clone size: -
J gene: TRBJ2-1
D gene: TRBD2
V gene: TRBV6-6
CDR3 protein: CASNPSGRRNEQFF
CDR3 DNA: TGTGCCAGCAACCCTAGCGGGAGACGGAATGAGCAGTTCTTC

clone size: -
J gene: TRBJ2-7
D gene: TRBD1
V gene: TRBV27
CDR3 protein: CASSDRGVADEQYF
CDR3 DNA: TGTGCCAGCAGTGACAGGGGAGTAGCTGACGAGCAGTACTTC

clone size: few
J gene: TRBJ2-7
D gene: -
V gene: TRBV6-5
CDR3 protein: CASSSDSYEQYF
CDR3 DNA: TGTGCCAGCAGTAGCGACTCCTACGAGCAGTACTTC

clone size: -
J gene: TRBJ2-1
D gene: TRBD2
V gene: TRBV12-5
CDR3 protein: CASGLPRGGNEQFF
CDR3 DNA: TGTGCTAGTGGTCTCCCCCGGGGGGGCAATGAGCAGTTCTTC

clone size: -
J gene: TRBJ2-2
D gene: TRBD1
V gene: TRBV24-1
CDR3 protein: CATSAPGQGNTGELFF
CDR3 DNA: TGTGCCACCAGTGCCCCGGGACAGGGAAACACCGGGGAGCTGTTTTTT

clone size: -
J gene: TRBJ2-3
D gene: TRBD2
V gene: TRBV9
CDR3 protein: CASSVRREGTDTQYF
CDR3 DNA: TGTGCCAGCAGCGTACGGCGGGAGGGGACAGATACGCAGTATTTT

clone size: few
J gene: TRBJ1-2
D gene: TRBD1
V gene: TRBV30
CDR3 protein: CAWSPTPGQGYTF
CDR3 DNA: TGTGCCTGGAGTCCTACCCCGGGACAGGGCTACACCTTC

clone size: -
J gene: TRBJ2-5
D gene: -
V gene: TRBV29-1
CDR3 protein: CSVAQTQETQYF
CDR3 DNA: TGCAGCGTGGCACAGACCCAAGAGACCCAGTACTTC

clone size: few
J gene: TRBJ2-2
D gene: TRBD2
V gene: TRBV30
CDR3 protein: CAWGGLAGALTGELFF
CDR3 DNA: TGTGCCTGGGGCGGACTAGCGGGAGCCCTCACCGGGGAGCTGTTTTTT

clone size: -
J gene: TRBJ1-4
D gene: -
V gene: TRBV18
CDR3 protein: CASSPPTRSGEKLFF
CDR3 DNA: TGTGCCAGCTCACCACCGACTAGGTCTGGTGAAAAACTGTTTTTT

clone size: -
J gene: TRBJ1-6
D gene: -
V gene: TRBV28
CDR3 protein: CASSPQVTNSPLHF
CDR3 DNA: TGTGCCAGCAGTCCCCAGGTGACTAATTCACCCCTCCACTTT

clone size: -
J gene: TRBJ2-3
D gene: TRBD2
V gene: TRBV7-9
CDR3 protein: CASSSPSAGGKSSTDTQYF
CDR3 DNA: TGTGCCAGCAGCTCACCCAGCGCGGGAGGTAAATCTAGCACAGATACGCAGTATTTT

clone size: few
J gene: TRBJ1-1
D gene: TRBD1
V gene: TRBV5-1
CDR3 protein: CASSRGQADTEAFF
CDR3 DNA: TGCGCCAGCAGCCGTGGACAGGCGGACACTGAAGCTTTCTTT

clone size: -
J gene: TRBJ2-7
D gene: -
V gene: TRBV4-2
CDR3 protein: CASSQWTTSYEQYF
CDR3 DNA: TGTGCCAGCAGCCAGTGGACTACTTCCTACGAGCAGTACTTC

clone size: -
J gene: TRBJ1-4
D gene: TRBD1
V gene: TRBV28
CDR3 protein: CASSPGGALGKLFF
CDR3 DNA: TGTGCCAGCAGTCCAGGGGGAGCCCTCGGAAAACTGTTTTTT

clone size: once
J gene: TRBJ2-1
D gene: TRBD2
V gene: TRBV5-1
CDR3 protein: CASSPSGGGSYNEQFF
CDR3 DNA: TGCGCCAGCAGCCCCTCGGGAGGGGGGTCCTACAATGAGCAGTTCTTC

clone size: -
J gene: TRBJ2-5
D gene: -
V gene: TRBV18
CDR3 protein: CASSPPQGQETQYF
CDR3 DNA: TGTGCCAGCTCACCACCACAGGGCCAAGAGACCCAGTACTTC

clone size: -
J gene: TRBJ1-4
D gene: -
V gene: TRBV5-1
CDR3 protein: CASSLVAGKGEKLFF
CDR3 DNA: TGCGCCAGCAGCTTGGTGGCAGGGAAAGGTGAAAAACTGTTTTTT

clone size: -
J gene: TRBJ2-4
D gene: -
V gene: TRBV9
CDR3 protein: CASSASASRNIQYF
CDR3 DNA: TGTGCCAGCAGCGCCTCGGCTAGCAGAAACATTCAGTACTTC

clone size: -
J gene: TRBJ1-1
D gene: -
V gene: TRBV20-1
CDR3 protein: CSARADLGAFF
CDR3 DNA: TGCAGTGCTAGGGCGGACTTGGGTGCTTTCTTT

clone size: -
J gene: TRBJ2-7
D gene: TRBD1
V gene: TRBV5-1
CDR3 protein: CASSLSLQGAKYEQYF
CDR3 DNA: TGCGCCAGCAGCTTGTCCTTGCAGGGGGCAAAGTACGAGCAGTACTTC

clone size: -
J gene: TRBJ2-1
D gene: TRBD1
V gene: TRBV5-8
CDR3 protein: CASRSTGGEQFF
CDR3 DNA: TGTGCCAGCAGGTCGACAGGGGGTGAGCAGTTCTTC

clone size: once
J gene: TRBJ2-1
D gene: TRBD2
V gene: TRBV9
CDR3 protein: CASSVGGFSGRAGNEQFF
CDR3 DNA: TGTGCCAGCAGCGTAGGGGGTTTTAGCGGGAGGGCCGGTAATGAGCAGTTCTTC

clone size: -
J gene: TRBJ1-5
D gene: -
V gene: TRBV7-9
CDR3 protein: CASSQRQNQPQHF
CDR3 DNA: TGTGCCAGCAGCCAAAGACAAAATCAGCCCCAGCATTTT